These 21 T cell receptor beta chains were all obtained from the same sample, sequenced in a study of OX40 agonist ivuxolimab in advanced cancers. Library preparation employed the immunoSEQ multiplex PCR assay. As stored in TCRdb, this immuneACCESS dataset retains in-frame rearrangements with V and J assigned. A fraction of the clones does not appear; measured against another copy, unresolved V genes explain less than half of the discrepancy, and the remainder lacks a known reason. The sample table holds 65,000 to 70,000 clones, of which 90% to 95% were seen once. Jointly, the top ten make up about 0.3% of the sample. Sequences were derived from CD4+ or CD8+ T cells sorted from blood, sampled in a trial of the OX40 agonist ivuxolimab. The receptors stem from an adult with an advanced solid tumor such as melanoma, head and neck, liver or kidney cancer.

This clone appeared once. DNA of the CDR3: TGTGCCAGCAGCGGCGGACAGGGGGGGACCTACGAGCAGTACTTC. This encodes CASSGGQGGTYEQYF. This rearrangement joins TRBV9 to TRBJ2-7; 10 bases agree with TRBD1. This CDR3 region has 15 residues. CDR1 and CDR2 (germline): SGDLS, YYNGEE. The V and J ends lost 3 bases and 2 bases, in that order; junction bases with no gene match: 5. The entire variable domain, with the rest obtained from reference TRBV9 and TRBJ2-7, is as follows: DSGVTQTPKHLITATGQRVTLRCSPRSGDLSVYWYQQSLDQGLQFLIQYYNGEERAKGNILERFSAQQFPDLHSELNLSSLELGDSALYFCASSGGQGGTYEQYFGPGTRLTVT.

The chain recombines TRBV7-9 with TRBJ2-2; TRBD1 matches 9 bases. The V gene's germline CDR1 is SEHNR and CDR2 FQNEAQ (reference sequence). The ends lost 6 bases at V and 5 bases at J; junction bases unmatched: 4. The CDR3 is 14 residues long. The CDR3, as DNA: TGTGCCAGCAGTCCCGGGACAGGGACCGGGGAGCTGTTTTTT. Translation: CASSPGTGTGELFF.

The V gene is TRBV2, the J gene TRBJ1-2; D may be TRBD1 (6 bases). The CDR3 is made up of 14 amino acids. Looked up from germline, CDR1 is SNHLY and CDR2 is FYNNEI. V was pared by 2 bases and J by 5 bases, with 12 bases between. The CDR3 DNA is TGTGCCAGCAGTGAATATGGGACAACTTATGGCTACACCTTC. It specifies CASSEYGTTYGYTF.

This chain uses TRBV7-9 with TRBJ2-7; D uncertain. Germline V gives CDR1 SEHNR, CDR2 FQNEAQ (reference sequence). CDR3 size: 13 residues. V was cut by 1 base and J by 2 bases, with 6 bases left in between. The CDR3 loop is CASSLVQAYEQYF. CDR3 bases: TGTGCCAGCAGCTTAGTACAAGCCTACGAGCAGTACTTC.

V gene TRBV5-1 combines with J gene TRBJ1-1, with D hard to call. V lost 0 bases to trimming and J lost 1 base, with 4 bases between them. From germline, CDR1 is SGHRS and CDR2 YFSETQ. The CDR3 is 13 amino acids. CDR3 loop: CASSLVRNTEAFF. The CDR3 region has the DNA TGCGCCAGCAGCTTGGTTCGGAACACTGAAGCTTTCTTT.

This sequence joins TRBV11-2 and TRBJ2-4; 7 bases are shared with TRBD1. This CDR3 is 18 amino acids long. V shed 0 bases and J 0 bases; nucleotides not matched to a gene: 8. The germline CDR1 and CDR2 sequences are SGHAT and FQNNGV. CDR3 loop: CASSLDPGQALAKNIQYF. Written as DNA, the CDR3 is TGTGCCAGCAGCTTAGACCCTGGACAGGCACTAGCCAAAAACATTCAGTACTTC.

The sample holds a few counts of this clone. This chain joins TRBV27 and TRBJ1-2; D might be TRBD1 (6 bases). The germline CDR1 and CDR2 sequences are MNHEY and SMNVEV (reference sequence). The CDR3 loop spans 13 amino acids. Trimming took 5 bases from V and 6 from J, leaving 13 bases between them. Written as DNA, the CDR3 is TGTGCCAGCAGTATCACAGGGAGGGATGGCTACACCTTC. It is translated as CASSITGRDGYTF.

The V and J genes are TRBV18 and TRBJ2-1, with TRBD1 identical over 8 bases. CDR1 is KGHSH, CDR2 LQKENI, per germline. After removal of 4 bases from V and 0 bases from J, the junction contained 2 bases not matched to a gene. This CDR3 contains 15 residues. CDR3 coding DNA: TGTGCCAGCTCACGGGGGACAGGCTCCTACAATGAGCAGTTCTTC. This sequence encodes CASSRGTGSYNEQFF.

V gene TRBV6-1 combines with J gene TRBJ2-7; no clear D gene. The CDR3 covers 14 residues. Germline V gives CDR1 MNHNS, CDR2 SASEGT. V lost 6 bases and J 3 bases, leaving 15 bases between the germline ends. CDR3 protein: CASRSRVGLYEQYF. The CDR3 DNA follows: TGTGCCAGCAGATCACGCGTCGGCCTCTACGAGCAGTACTTC.

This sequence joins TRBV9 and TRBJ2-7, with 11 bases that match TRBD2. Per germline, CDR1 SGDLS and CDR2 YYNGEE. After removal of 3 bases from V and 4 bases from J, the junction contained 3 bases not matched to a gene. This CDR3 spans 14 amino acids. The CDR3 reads CASSGLAGFYEQYF. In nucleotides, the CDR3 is TGTGCCAGCAGCGGACTAGCGGGATTTTACGAGCAGTACTTC.

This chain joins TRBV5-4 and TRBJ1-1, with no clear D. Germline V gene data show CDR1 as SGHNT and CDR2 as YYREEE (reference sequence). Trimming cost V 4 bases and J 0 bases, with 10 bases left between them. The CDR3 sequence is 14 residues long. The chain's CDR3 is CASSMIPMNTEAFF. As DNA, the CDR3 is TGTGCCAGCAGCATGATACCCATGAACACTGAAGCTTTCTTT.

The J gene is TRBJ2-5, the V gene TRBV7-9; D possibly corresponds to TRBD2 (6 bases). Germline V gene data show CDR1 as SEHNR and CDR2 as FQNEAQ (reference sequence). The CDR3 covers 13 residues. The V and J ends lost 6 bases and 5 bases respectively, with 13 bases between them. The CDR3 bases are TGTGCCAGCAGATCAAGGGAGGTTGAGACCCAGTACTTC. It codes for CASRSREVETQYF.

As DNA, the CDR3 is TGTGCCAGTAGCACCCCGGGAGGAGACAGACCCTACGAGCAGTACTTC. This encodes CASSTPGGDRPYEQYF. The chain combines TRBV19 with TRBJ2-7; 7 bases match TRBD2. This CDR3 region has 16 residues. V dropped 6 bases and J dropped 2; count of bases not matched to a gene: 13. Germline V lookup: CDR1 LNHDA, CDR2 SQIVND (reference sequence).

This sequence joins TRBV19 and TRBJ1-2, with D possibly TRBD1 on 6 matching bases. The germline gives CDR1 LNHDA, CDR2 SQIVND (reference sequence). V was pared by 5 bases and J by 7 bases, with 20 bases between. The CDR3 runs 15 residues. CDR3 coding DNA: TGTGCCAGTAGTGCCTTGACAGGCCGAGCTTCTGGCTACACCTTC. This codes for CASSALTGRASGYTF.

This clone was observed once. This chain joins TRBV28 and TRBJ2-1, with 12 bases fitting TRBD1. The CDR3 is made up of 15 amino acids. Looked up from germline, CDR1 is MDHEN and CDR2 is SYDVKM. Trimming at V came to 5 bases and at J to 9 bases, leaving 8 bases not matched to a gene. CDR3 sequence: CASSPQGQGASEQFF. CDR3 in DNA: TGTGCCAGCAGTCCCCAGGGACAGGGGGCGAGTGAGCAGTTCTTC.

CDR3 bases: TGTGCCAGCAACGAAAACAGGGTGGGAAACACCATATATTTT. This translates into CASNENRVGNTIYF. The rearrangement uses TRBV6-6 and TRBJ1-3; perhaps TRBD1 as D (6 bases). The CDR3 covers 14 residues. The V and J ends lost 7 bases and 4 bases respectively, with 14 bases between them. The germline gives CDR1 MNHNY, CDR2 SVGAGI (reference sequence).

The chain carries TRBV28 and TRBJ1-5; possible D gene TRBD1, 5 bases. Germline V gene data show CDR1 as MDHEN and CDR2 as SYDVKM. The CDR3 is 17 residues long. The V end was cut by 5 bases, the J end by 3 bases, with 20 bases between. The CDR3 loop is CASSLVADSIYNQPQHF. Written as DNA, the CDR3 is TGTGCCAGCAGTCTTGTCGCAGACAGCATCTACAATCAGCCCCAGCATTTT.

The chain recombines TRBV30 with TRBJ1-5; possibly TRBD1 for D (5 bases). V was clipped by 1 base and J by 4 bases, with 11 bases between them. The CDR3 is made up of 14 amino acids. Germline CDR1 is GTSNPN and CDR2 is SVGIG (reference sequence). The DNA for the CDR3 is TGTGCCTGGAGTGATAATAGGGGAAATCAGCCCCAGCATTTT. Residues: CAWSDNRGNQPQHF.

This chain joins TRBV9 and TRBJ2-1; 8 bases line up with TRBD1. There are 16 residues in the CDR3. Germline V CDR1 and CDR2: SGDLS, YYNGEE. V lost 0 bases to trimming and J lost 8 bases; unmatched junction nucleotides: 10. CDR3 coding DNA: TGTGCCAGCAGCGTAGCTGATTGGGCAGGGGGCTATGAGCAGTTCTTC. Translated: CASSVADWAGGYEQFF.

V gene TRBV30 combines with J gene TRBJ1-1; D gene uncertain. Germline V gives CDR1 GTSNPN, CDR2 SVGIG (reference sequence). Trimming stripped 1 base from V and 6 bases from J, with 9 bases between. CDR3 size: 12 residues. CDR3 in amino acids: CAWSAWRSEAFF. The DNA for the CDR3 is TGTGCCTGGAGTGCCTGGAGGTCTGAAGCTTTCTTT.

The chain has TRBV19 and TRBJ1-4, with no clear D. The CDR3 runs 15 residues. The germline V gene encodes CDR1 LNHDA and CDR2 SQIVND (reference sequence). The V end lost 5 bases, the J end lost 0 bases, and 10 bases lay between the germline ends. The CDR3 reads CASSQVLATNEKLFF. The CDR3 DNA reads TGTGCCAGTAGTCAGGTCCTGGCAACTAATGAAAAACTGTTTTTT.